This passage covers 23 T cell receptor beta chains from one sample sequenced in a study of blood T cell repertoires in COVID-19. The assay was immunoSEQ multiplex PCR, and TCRdb's table has in-frame clones only and misses some. The table has over 85,000 clones, approximately 82% seen once; the top ten hold around 4%. Material for sequencing was peripheral blood. These TCRs come from a woman of 80 years or more with acute or convalescent COVID-19.

This clone was seen more than once but under ten times. The chain links TRBV5-4 to TRBJ1-2; D possibly corresponds to TRBD1 (5 bases). Between the trimmed V and J ends, which lost 4 bases and 8 bases, there was a span of 18 bases. Per the germline V gene, CDR1 is SGHNT and CDR2 is YYREEE (reference sequence). CDR3 length: 14 amino acids. The CDR3 coding sequence is TGTGCCAGCAGCCCGGGACCGGGGGTTCGAGGCTACACCTTC. Translating gives CASSPGPGVRGYTF. Drawing the rest from reference TRBV5-4 and TRBJ1-2, the complete variable domain is ETGVTQSPTHLIKTRGQQVTLRCSSQSGHNTVSWYQQALGQGPQFIFQYYREEENGRGNFPPRFSGLQFPNYSSELNVNALELDDSALYLCASSPGPGVRGYTFGSGTRLTVV.

The chain links TRBV5-1 to TRBJ1-2, with TRBD1 as a possible D gene (6 bases). The CDR3 extends over 16 amino acids. V was clipped by 0 bases and J by 3 bases, with 15 bases between them. Per the germline V gene, CDR1 is SGHRS and CDR2 is YFSETQ. DNA of the CDR3: TGCGCCAGCAGCTTGGGGTGGGGGGGCCGAGACTATGGCTACACCTTC. It translates to CASSLGWGGRDYGYTF. Based on the CDR3 plus reference TRBV5-1 and TRBJ1-2, the full variable domain is KAGVTQTPRYLIKTRGQQVTLSCSPISGHRSVSWYQQTPGQGLQFLFEYFSETQRNKGNFPGRFSGRQFSNSRSEMNVSTLELGDSALYLCASSLGWGGRDYGYTFGSGTRLTVV.

The V call is TRBV7-9, the J call TRBJ1-2; D not certain. CDR1 SEHNR and CDR2 FQNEAQ come from the germline V gene (reference sequence). The CDR3 runs 15 residues. V lost 2 bases, J lost 4 bases, and 14 bases lay in between. CDR3 loop: CASSLILSSGYGYTF. As DNA, the CDR3 is TGTGCCAGCAGCTTAATACTTAGCTCTGGCTATGGCTACACCTTC.

This clone is a singleton in its sample. The gene calls are TRBV11-3 and TRBJ2-1; 8 nucleotides match TRBD2. The CDR3 consists of 16 residues. Germline trimming cut 1 base from V and 5 bases from J; bases unmatched to any gene: 7. Germline V gene data show CDR1 as SGHNT and CDR2 as YENEEA. The CDR3 DNA follows: TGTGCCAGCAGCTTAGCGCGCGGGGGGTATCACAATGAGCAGTTCTTC. Protein: CASSLARGGYHNEQFF.

The chain employs TRBV13 and TRBJ1-6; 7 bases fit TRBD1. This CDR3 has 17 amino acids. Germline CDR1 reads PRHDT; CDR2 reads FYEKMQ (reference sequence). V was pared by 2 bases and J by 2 bases, with 6 bases of the junction left unmatched. The CDR3 protein is CASSLWQGETYNSPLHF. In DNA, the CDR3 is TGTGCCAGCAGCTTATGGCAGGGGGAGACCTATAATTCACCCCTCCACTTT. Drawing the rest from reference TRBV13 and TRBJ1-6, the complete variable domain is AAGVIQSPRHLIKEKRETATLKCYPIPRHDTVYWYQQGPGQDPQFLISFYEKMQSDKGSIPDRFSAQQFSDYHSELNMSSLELGDSALYFCASSLWQGETYNSPLHFGNGTRLTVT.

Only one count was recorded for this clone. The V gene is TRBV5-5, the J gene TRBJ2-5, with 7 bases matching TRBD2. CDR3 length: 18 amino acids. Unmatched junction bases numbered 16, after V lost 1 base and J lost 4 bases. CDR1 SGHKS and CDR2 YYEKEE come from the germline V gene (reference sequence). The CDR3 DNA is TGTGCCAGCAGCTTGAACAGCGGGAAGGAGGGTATTCTAGAGACCCAGTACTTC. This gives the protein CASSLNSGKEGILETQYF. Drawing the rest from reference TRBV5-5 and TRBJ2-5, the complete variable domain is DAGVTQSPTHLIKTRGQQVTLRCSPISGHKSVSWYQQVLGQGPQFIFQYYEKEERGRGNFPDRFSARQFPNYSSELNVNALLLGDSALYLCASSLNSGKEGILETQYFGPGTRLLVL.

This clone was seen only once. This chain links TRBV5-1 with TRBJ1-2, with D tentatively TRBD1 (5 bases). Trimming cost V 3 bases and J 4 bases, with 13 bases left between them. The CDR3 is 14 residues long. CDR1 SGHRS and CDR2 YFSETQ come from the germline V gene. CDR3 loop: CASSSDMEGYGYTF. The CDR3 nucleotides read TGCGCCAGCAGCTCGGACATGGAAGGCTATGGCTACACCTTC.

The V and J genes are TRBV6-1 and TRBJ2-5; 8 nucleotides match TRBD2. The junction had 5 bases not matched to a gene; V was cut back by 1 base and J by 1 base. The CDR3 runs to 16 residues. Germline assignment: CDR1 MNHNS and CDR2 SASEGT. CDR3 region: CASSEGTSPPQETQYF. CDR3 in DNA: TGTGCCAGCAGTGAAGGGACTAGCCCGCCCCAAGAGACCCAGTACTTC.

In this sample, this clone turned up a few times. The chain couples TRBV28 to TRBJ2-6; 12 bases are shared with TRBD2. The CDR3 length is 17 residues. Trimming took 6 bases from V and 0 from J; bases not matched to a gene: 3. Germline V gives CDR1 MDHEN, CDR2 SYDVKM. This CDR3 is CASRGTSGYSGANVLTF. CDR3 DNA sequence: TGTGCCAGCAGAGGGACTAGCGGGTACTCTGGGGCCAACGTCCTGACTTTC. The whole variable domain, remainder taken from reference TRBV28 and TRBJ2-6, is DVKVTQSSRYLVKRTGEKVFLECVQDMDHENMFWYRQDPGLGLRLIYFSYDVKMKEKGDIPEGYSVSREKKERFSLILESASTNQTSMYLCASRGTSGYSGANVLTFGAGSRLTVL.

About this clone: In the same sample, other DNA sequences code for this CDR3. The chain recombines TRBV18 with TRBJ1-4, with TRBD1 matching 7 bases. The CDR3 is 15 amino acids. Germline values: CDR1 KGHSH, CDR2 LQKENI. J was trimmed by 5 bases and V by 5 bases; bases with no gene match: 8. CDR3 protein: CASSSRQGSNEKLFF. Here the CDR3 DNA reads TGTGCCAGCTCATCACGACAGGGCTCCAATGAAAAACTGTTTTTT.

The genes are TRBV5-5 and TRBJ2-2, with unresolved D. Germline V CDR1 and CDR2: SGHKS, YYEKEE (reference sequence). With 2 bases removed from V and 4 bases from J, the gap between germline ends came to 9 bases. The CDR3 consists of 14 residues. CDR3 sequence reads: CASSFLQITGELFF. In nucleotides, the CDR3 is TGTGCCAGCAGCTTTTTACAGATCACCGGGGAGCTGTTTTTT.

V is TRBV7-2 and J is TRBJ2-2; tentative D call: TRBD2 (5 bases). Trimming took 2 bases from V and 4 from J, leaving 8 bases between them. Germline CDR1 and CDR2: SGHTA and FQGNSA. This CDR3 contains 14 residues. The CDR3 nucleotides read TGTGCCAGCAGCTTATCGGGAATCACCGGGGAGCTGTTTTTT. Protein product: CASSLSGITGELFF.

The rearrangement links TRBV7-2 to TRBJ2-7, with a weak D call TRBD2 (5 bases). The CDR3 runs to 13 residues. Between the trimmed V and J ends, which lost 3 bases and 2 bases, there was a span of 8 bases. Germline CDR1 and CDR2: SGHTA and FQGNSA. The CDR3: CASSFFSAYEQYF. Here the CDR3 DNA reads TGTGCCAGCAGCTTTTTTAGCGCCTACGAGCAGTACTTC.

The chain is built from TRBV4-1 and TRBJ1-2, with unresolved D. The CDR3 runs to 13 residues. The V end lost 1 base, the J end lost 13 bases, and 16 bases lay between the germline ends. Germline loops: CDR1 MGHRA, CDR2 YSYEKL. The CDR3 DNA is TGCGCCAGCAGCCAAGGTGTCAGCGGTTCTGTCACCTTC. Translated: CASSQGVSGSVTF.

The chain joins TRBV19 to TRBJ1-2; 7 positions match TRBD1. After removal of 5 bases from V and 0 bases from J, the junction contained 6 bases not matched to a gene. The CDR3 runs to 15 residues. Germline CDR1 LNHDA, CDR2 SQIVND (reference sequence). This chain's CDR3 is CASSASGGTNYGYTF. The CDR3 nucleotides are TGTGCCAGTAGTGCTTCAGGGGGAACTAACTATGGCTACACCTTC.

This chain connects TRBV5-4 to TRBJ2-1, with 8 bases fitting TRBD2. The CDR3 loop spans 15 amino acids. V lost 7 bases to trimming and J lost 8 bases; unmatched junction nucleotides: 14. Per germline, CDR1 SGHNT and CDR2 YYREEE (reference sequence). Here the CDR3 DNA reads TGTGCCAGCGCGCTGGCGGGGGGCTACAATTATGAGCAGTTCTTC. Protein product: CASALAGGYNYEQFF.

V usage is TRBV19 and J usage is TRBJ2-4; 7 bases map to TRBD2. The CDR3 covers 17 residues. V lost 1 base, J lost 8 bases, and 14 bases stayed unmatched. Germline CDR1 is LNHDA and CDR2 is SQIVND (reference sequence). CDR3 sequence: CASSIATGAGREDIQYF. The CDR3 bases are TGTGCCAGTAGTATAGCCACCGGAGCAGGGAGGGAGGACATTCAGTACTTC.

J is TRBJ2-7 and V is TRBV4-1, with D possibly being TRBD1 (5 bases). Germline CDR1 reads MGHRA; CDR2 reads YSYEKL. The CDR3 totals 15 residues. V gave up 4 bases and J gave up 1 base, with 14 bases separating them. The CDR3 coding sequence is TGCGCCAGCAGCCCGATCACAGGACGGTCCTACGAGCAGTACTTC. Translated: CASSPITGRSYEQYF.

The chain couples TRBV7-6 to TRBJ1-1; possibly TRBD1 for D (5 bases). Germline CDR1 and CDR2: SGHVS and FNYEAQ. This CDR3 is 15 amino acids long. V was clipped by 5 bases and J by 3 bases, with 16 bases between them. CDR3 amino acids: CASSPGIDGYTEAFF. The CDR3 coding sequence is TGTGCCAGCAGCCCAGGGATAGACGGATACACTGAAGCTTTCTTT.

Only a few counts were recorded for this clone. The J gene is TRBJ1-2, the V gene TRBV12-3 or TRBV12-4; no clear D. The CDR3 loop spans 13 amino acids. V lost 1 base and J 5 bases, leaving 8 bases between the germline ends. In DNA form, the CDR3 reads TGTGCCAGCAGTTTAGGGCCTGATTATGGCTACACCTTC. Encoded protein: CASSLGPDYGYTF.

V usage is TRBV18 and J usage is TRBJ2-1; 12 nucleotides align to TRBD2. Germline V gene lookup returns CDR1 KGHSH and CDR2 LQKENI. V lost 1 base to trimming and J lost 3 bases; unmatched junction nucleotides: 4. The CDR3 has 17 residues. CDR3 bases: TGTGCCAGCTCACCACTTACTAGCGGGAGGCACTACAATGAGCAGTTCTTC. Translating gives CASSPLTSGRHYNEQFF.

The CDR3 region has the DNA TGTGCCACCAGTGGGGCTGGAGGAGTTCAAGAGACCCAGTACTTC. Residues: CATSGAGGVQETQYF. This chain joins TRBV24-1 and TRBJ2-5; D is perhaps TRBD2 (5 bases). Deletions cut 5 bases from V and 2 bases from J, with 14 bases between. The CDR3 consists of 15 residues. Germline CDR1 KGHDR, CDR2 SFDVKD.

The chain combines TRBV10-3 with TRBJ2-5; TRBD1 aligns across 7 bases. Germline CDR1 and CDR2: ENHRY and SYGVKD. V lost 10 bases to trimming and J lost 3 bases; unmatched junction nucleotides: 8. The CDR3 length is 13 residues. As DNA, the CDR3 is TGTGCCACCTCCGGGACAGAAAAAGAGACCCAGTACTTC. As protein: CATSGTEKETQYF.